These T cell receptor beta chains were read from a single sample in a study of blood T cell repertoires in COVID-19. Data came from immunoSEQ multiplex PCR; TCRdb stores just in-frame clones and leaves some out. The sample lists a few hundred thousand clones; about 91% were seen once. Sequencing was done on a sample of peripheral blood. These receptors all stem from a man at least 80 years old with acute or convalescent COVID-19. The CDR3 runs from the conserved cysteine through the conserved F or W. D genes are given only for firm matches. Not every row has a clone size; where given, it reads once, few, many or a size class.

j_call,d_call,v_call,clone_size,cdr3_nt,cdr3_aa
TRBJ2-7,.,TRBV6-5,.,TGTGCCAGCAGTTACTACAGGAACTCCTACGAGCAGTACTTC,CASSYYRNSYEQYF
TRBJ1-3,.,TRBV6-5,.,TGTGCCAGCAGTACAGGGTCGAGTTCTGGAAACACCATATATTTT,CASSTGSSSGNTIYF
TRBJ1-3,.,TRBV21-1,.,TGTGCCAGCAGCAAAACCGGGGAGCCCGCCTCTGGAAACACCATATATTTT,CASSKTGEPASGNTIYF
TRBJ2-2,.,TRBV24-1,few,TGTGCCACCAGTCCAAAGGGGCTTAACACCGGGGAGCTGTTTTTT,CATSPKGLNTGELFF
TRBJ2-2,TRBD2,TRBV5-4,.,TGTGCCAGCAGCTTGCCGGGGGGCACCGGGGAGCTGTTTTTT,CASSLPGGTGELFF
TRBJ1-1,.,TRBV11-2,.,TGTGCCAGCAGCTCCCGGGGGAGGTTGAACACTGAAGCTTTCTTT,CASSSRGRLNTEAFF
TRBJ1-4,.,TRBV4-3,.,TGCGCCAGCAGCCAAGCGGGGAGGGTCAGAGAAAAACTGTTTTTT,CASSQAGRVREKLFF
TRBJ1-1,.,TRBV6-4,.,TGTGCCAGCAGGGCGGACAGTTTAAAGAACACTGAAGCTTTCTTT,CASRADSLKNTEAFF
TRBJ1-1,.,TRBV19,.,TGTGCCAGTAGTACTTCCCCGACAGGAGGAACTGAAGCTTTCTTT,CASSTSPTGGTEAFF
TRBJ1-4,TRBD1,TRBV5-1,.,TGCGCCAGCAGCTCCGGGACAGCCGGGGAAAAACTGTTTTTT,CASSSGTAGEKLFF
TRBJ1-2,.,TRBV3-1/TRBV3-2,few,TGTGCCAGCAGCCGCTCAGGGTTCTATGGCTACACCTTC,CASSRSGFYGYTF
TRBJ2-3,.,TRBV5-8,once,TGTGCCAGCAGCTTCAAGGGGACTAGCACAGATACGCAGTATTTT,CASSFKGTSTDTQYF
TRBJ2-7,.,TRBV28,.,TGTGCCAGCAGTTTAATCTCTACGTCTACCTACGAGCAGTACTTC,CASSLISTSTYEQYF
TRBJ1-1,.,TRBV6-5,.,TGTGCCAGCAGTTACTCGTTGGGGGAGGCGAACACTGAAGCTTTCTTT,CASSYSLGEANTEAFF
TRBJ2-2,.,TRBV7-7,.,TGTGCCAGCAGCTTAGTAAAACTCCCGGTCGGGGAGCTGTTTTTT,CASSLVKLPVGELFF
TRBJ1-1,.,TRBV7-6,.,TGTGCCAGCAGCTTAGACGCAGGGGCGAAGGGAGCTGAAGCTTTCTTT,CASSLDAGAKGAEAFF
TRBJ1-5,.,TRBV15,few,TGTGCCACCAGCCCACAGGGTGGATTTCAGCCCCAGCATTTT,CATSPQGGFQPQHF
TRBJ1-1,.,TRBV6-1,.,TGTGCCAGCAGTGATTGGCGGGAGACAGGAGACACTGAAGCTTTCTTT,CASSDWRETGDTEAFF
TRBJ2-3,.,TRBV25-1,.,TGTGCCAGCAGTCGGGACAAAGATGGACGAGATACGCAGTATTTT,CASSRDKDGRDTQYF
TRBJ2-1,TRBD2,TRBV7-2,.,TGTGCCTCGGCGCTAGCGGGGCTCAATGAGCAGTTCTTC,CASALAGLNEQFF
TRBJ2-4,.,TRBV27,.,TGTGCCAGCAGTTTAGGGACTGACTATGGCCACATTCAGTACTTC,CASSLGTDYGHIQYF
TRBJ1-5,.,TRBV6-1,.,TGTGCCAGCAGTGAAGAGTGGAGGGGCGCGAGAAATCAGCCCCAGCATTTT,CASSEEWRGARNQPQHF
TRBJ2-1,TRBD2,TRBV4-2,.,TGTGCCAGCAGCCAAGAAGGCGGGGGGGCTAATGAGCAGTTCTTC,CASSQEGGGANEQFF